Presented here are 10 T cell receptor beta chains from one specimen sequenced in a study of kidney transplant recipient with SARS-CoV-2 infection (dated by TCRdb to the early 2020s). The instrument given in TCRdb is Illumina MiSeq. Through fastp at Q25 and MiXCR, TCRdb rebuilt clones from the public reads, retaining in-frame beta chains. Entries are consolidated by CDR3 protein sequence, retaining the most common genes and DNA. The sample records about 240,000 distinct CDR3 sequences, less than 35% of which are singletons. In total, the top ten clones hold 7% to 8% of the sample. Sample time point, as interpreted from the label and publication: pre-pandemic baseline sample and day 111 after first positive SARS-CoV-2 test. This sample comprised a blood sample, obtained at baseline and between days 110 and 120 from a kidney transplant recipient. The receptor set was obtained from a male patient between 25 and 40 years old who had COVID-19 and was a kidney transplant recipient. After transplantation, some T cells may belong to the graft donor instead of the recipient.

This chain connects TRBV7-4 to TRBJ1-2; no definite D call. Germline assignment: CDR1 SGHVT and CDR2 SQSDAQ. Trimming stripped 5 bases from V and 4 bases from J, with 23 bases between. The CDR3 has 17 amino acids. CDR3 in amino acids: CASSRALSARKTYGYTF. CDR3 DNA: TGTGCCAGCAGCAGGGCTCTTTCAGCTCGAAAGACCTATGGCTACACCTTC.

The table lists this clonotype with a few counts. The CDR3 protein is CASSSVFSSGSTGETQYF. The CDR3 DNA reads as TGTGCCAGCAGTTCCGTTTTTAGTAGCGGGAGTACGGGAGAGACCCAGTACTTC. The V call is TRBV6-5, the J call TRBJ2-5, with TRBD2 identical over 9 bases. There are 18 residues in the CDR3. Germline CDR1 and CDR2: MNHEY and SVGAGI. Unmatched junction bases numbered 16, after V lost 4 bases and J lost 4 bases.

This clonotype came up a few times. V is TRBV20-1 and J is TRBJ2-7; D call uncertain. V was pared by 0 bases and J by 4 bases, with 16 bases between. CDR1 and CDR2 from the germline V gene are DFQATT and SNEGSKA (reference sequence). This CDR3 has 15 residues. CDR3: CSARDLRTEFYEQYF. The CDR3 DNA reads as TGCAGTGCTAGAGATCTGCGAACTGAGTTTTACGAGCAGTACTTC.

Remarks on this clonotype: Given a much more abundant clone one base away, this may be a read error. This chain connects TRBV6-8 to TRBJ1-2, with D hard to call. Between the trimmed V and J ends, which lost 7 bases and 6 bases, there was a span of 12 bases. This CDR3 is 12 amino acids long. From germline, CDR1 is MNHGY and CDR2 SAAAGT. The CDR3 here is CASKTTQHGYTF. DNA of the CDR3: TGTGCCAGCAAGACGACCCAGCATGGCTACACCTTC.

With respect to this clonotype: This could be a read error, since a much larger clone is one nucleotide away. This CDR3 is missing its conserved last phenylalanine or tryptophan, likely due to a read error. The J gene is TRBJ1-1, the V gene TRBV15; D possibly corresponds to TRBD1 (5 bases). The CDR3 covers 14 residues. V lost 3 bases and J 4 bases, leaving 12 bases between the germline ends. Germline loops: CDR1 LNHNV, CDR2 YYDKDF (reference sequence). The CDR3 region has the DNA TGTGCCACCAGCAGTTCAGGGAGCGTCACTGAAGCTTTCTCT. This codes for CATSSSGSVTEAFS.

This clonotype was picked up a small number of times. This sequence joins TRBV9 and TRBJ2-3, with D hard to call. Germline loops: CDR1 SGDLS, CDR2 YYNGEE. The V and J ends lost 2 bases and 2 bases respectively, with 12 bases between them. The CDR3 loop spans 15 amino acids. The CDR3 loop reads CASSVTDLTTDTQYF. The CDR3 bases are TGTGCCAGCAGCGTTACCGATTTGACCACAGATACGCAGTATTTT.

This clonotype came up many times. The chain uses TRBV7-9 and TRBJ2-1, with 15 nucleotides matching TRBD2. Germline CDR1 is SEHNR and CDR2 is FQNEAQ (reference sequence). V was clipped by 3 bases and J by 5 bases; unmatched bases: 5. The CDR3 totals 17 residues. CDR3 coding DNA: TGTGCCAGCAGCTTGGGACTAGCGGGAGGCCGAAACAATGAGCAGTTCTTC. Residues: CASSLGLAGGRNNEQFF.

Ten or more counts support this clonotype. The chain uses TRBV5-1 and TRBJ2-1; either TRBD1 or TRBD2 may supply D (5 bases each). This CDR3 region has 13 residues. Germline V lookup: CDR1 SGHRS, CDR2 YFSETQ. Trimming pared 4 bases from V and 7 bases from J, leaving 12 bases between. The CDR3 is CASSPRDGNEQFF. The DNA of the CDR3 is TGCGCCAGCAGCCCTAGGGACGGGAATGAGCAGTTCTTC.

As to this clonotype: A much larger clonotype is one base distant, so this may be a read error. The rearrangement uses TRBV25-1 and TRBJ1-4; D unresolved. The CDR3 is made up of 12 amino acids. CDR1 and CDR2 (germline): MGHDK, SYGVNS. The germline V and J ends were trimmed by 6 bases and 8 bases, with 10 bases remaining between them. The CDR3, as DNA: TGTGCCAGCAGCGCCCTGAGGGAAAAACTGTTTTTT. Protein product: CASSALREKLFF.

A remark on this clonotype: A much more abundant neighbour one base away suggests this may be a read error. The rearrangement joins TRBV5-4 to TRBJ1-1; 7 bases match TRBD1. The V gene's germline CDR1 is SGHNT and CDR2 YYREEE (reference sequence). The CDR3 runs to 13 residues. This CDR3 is CAGSSTGSTEAFF. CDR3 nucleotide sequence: TGTGCCGGCAGCTCGACAGGGAGCACTGAAGCTTTCTTT.